This T cell receptor (beta chain) was captured by sequencing in a study of OX40 agonist ivuxolimab in advanced cancers. The study, taken as a whole, reports: Expansion of clones was among the lowest in partial responders at 0.1-3.0 mg/kg. Fewer expanded clones were found on average in CD4+ than in CD8+ T cells.

Enrollment shut out patients with autoimmune disease history or systemic immunosuppression. Regarding this clone: The antigen remains unidentified.

Assay: immunoSEQ multiplex PCR; the TCRdb copy retains only in-frame clones and omits some. Of fewer than 95,000 clones in the sample, roughly 90% were seen once. The clonotype comes from an adult with an advanced solid tumor such as melanoma, head and neck, liver or kidney cancer. Sequences were derived from CD4+ or CD8+ T cells sorted from blood, sampled in a trial of the OX40 agonist ivuxolimab.

The CDR3 region has the DNA TGTGCCAGCAGTCCCATCATGAACACTGAAGCTTTCTTT. This gives the protein CASSPIMNTEAFF. This chain connects TRBV27 to TRBJ1-1; unclear D gene. V lost 5 bases, J lost 0 bases, and 7 bases lay in between. Germline V gene data show CDR1 as MNHEY and CDR2 as SMNVEV (reference sequence). This CDR3 contains 13 residues.